This TCR beta chain was retrieved from a study (dated by TCRdb to about 2016). About the full investigation: In people whose bodies naturally kept HIV infection under control, the researchers looked into where HIV persistence comes from.

Within its sample, this clonotype is medium-sized (0.01 to 0.1%). Its antigen is currently not known. No clone much larger than this one lies a single base away; base qualities are absent. CDR1 and CDR2 (LNHDA, SQIVND) derive from the germline V gene (reference sequence). The CDR3, from cysteine to phenylalanine, totals 13 residues. Only CDR3 DNA remains: 39 bases, in frame from the first base. The germline ends are 10 bases apart after V is trimmed by 3 bases and J by 7 bases. To prepare the library, 5' RACE was applied. The data were produced on an Illumina HiSeq 2000. Clones were called with MiXCR by TCRdb after fastp trimmed the public reads at Q25, and only in-frame beta chains were retained. Every entry covers one CDR3 protein and lists the most common genes and DNA from its rows. The sample includes about 1,700 distinct CDR3 sequences, with 8% observed a single time. The ten most abundant clones make up 9.5% to 14% of the sample.

The receptor's source is a female donor with HIV. Sequenced input: central memory T cells from blood PBMCs. This specimen's cell subset or site label, per the study, means: central memory CD4+ T cells. The chain is assembled from TRBV19 and TRBJ1-5; no confident D gene assignment can be made. The DNA sequence follows: TGTGCCAGTAGTATGTCGGCGGGGCAGCCCCAGCATTTT. Its protein product is CASSMSAGQPQHF.